The 12 T cell receptor beta chains presented below share a single source sample, sequenced in a study of T cell responses to AZD1222 COVID-19 vaccine. Profiling relied on immunoSEQ multiplex PCR, and the TCRdb table lists in-frame clones only, not all of them. Of 80,000 to 100,000 clones in the sample, roughly nine tenths are singletons; the top ten hold around 5%. Sequencing was performed on peripheral blood, taken 28 days after the second AZD1222 dose. Receptors were obtained from an adult who received the AZD1222 COVID-19 vaccine.

V and J are TRBV7-9 and TRBJ1-4; D is unresolved. Per germline, CDR1 SEHNR and CDR2 FQNEAQ (reference sequence). The CDR3 contains 16 residues. The germline V and J ends were trimmed by 0 bases and 0 bases, with 8 bases remaining between them. The CDR3 sequence is CASSLALVATNEKLFF. DNA of the CDR3: TGTGCCAGCAGCTTAGCCCTAGTTGCAACTAATGAAAAACTGTTTTTT.

V gene TRBV9 combines with J gene TRBJ1-2, with D tentatively TRBD1 (5 bases). The ends were cut back, 0 bases at V and 4 bases at J, with 10 bases in the middle. CDR1 SGDLS and CDR2 YYNGEE come from the germline V gene. This CDR3 region has 14 residues. Here the CDR3 reads CASSVGGGVYGYTF. The CDR3 DNA reads TGTGCCAGCAGCGTAGGCGGGGGGGTCTATGGCTACACCTTC.

V usage is TRBV18 and J usage is TRBJ1-3; TRBD1 is a possible D gene (6 bases). Trimming took off 3 bases at V and 0 bases at J, with 9 bases between the two ends. CDR1 and CDR2 (germline): KGHSH, LQKENI. The CDR3 loop spans 15 amino acids. The CDR3: CASSPRDNSGNTIYF. The CDR3 DNA reads TGTGCCAGCTCACCCCGGGACAACTCTGGAAACACCATATATTTT.

CDR3 protein: CASRGLTGEKLFF. The DNA for the CDR3 is TGTGCCAGCAGGGGGTTGACGGGTGAAAAACTGTTTTTT. The chain uses TRBV6-5 and TRBJ1-4; D unresolved. The V and J ends lost 6 bases and 7 bases respectively, with 12 bases between them. The CDR3 is 13 amino acids. CDR1 and CDR2 from the germline V gene are MNHEY and SVGAGI.

CDR3 bases: TGTGCCAGCAGCTTAATAAGGACGATGAACACTGAAGCTTTCTTT. This translates into CASSLIRTMNTEAFF. This sequence joins TRBV7-9 and TRBJ1-1; unclear D gene. This CDR3 comprises 15 residues. Germline CDR1 reads SEHNR; CDR2 reads FQNEAQ (reference sequence). The V end lost 2 bases, the J end lost 0 bases, and 10 bases lay between the germline ends.

The genes are TRBV18 and TRBJ2-7; 8 bases agree with TRBD1. CDR1 is KGHSH, CDR2 LQKENI, per germline. Germline trimming cut 2 bases from V and 3 bases from J; bases unmatched to any gene: 0. The CDR3 consists of 13 residues. CDR3 DNA sequence: TGTGCCAGCTCACCAACAGGGGGCTACGAGCAGTACTTC. Encoded protein: CASSPTGGYEQYF. Full variable domain (outside the CDR3, taken from reference TRBV18 and TRBJ2-7): NAGVMQNPRHLVRRRGQEARLRCSPMKGHSHVYWYRQLPEEGLKFMVYLQKENIIDESGMPKERFSAEFPKEGPSILRIQQVVRGDSAAYFCASSPTGGYEQYFGPGTRLTVT.

The V gene is TRBV14, the J gene TRBJ2-7; D is undetermined. Trimming stripped 0 bases from V and 5 bases from J, with 8 bases between. Germline values: CDR1 SGHDN, CDR2 FVKESK. This CDR3 has 13 residues. The CDR3 loop is CASSQDPGHEQYF. The DNA of the CDR3 is TGTGCCAGCAGCCAAGACCCTGGCCACGAGCAGTACTTC.

The rearrangement joins TRBV6-5 to TRBJ2-3, with 8 bases aligning to TRBD2. V was clipped by 4 bases and J by 4 bases; unmatched bases: 1. CDR3 length: 13 residues. From germline, CDR1 is MNHEY and CDR2 SVGAGI. CDR3 in DNA: TGTGCCAGCAGTTCGGGGGGGGCAGATACGCAGTATTTT. Translating gives CASSSGGADTQYF.

This chain joins TRBV7-9 and TRBJ2-2; D might be TRBD2 (6 bases). Per germline, CDR1 SEHNR and CDR2 FQNEAQ (reference sequence). CDR3 length equals 17 residues. The V end lost 3 bases, the J end lost 3 bases, and 17 bases lay between the germline ends. CDR3 in DNA: TGTGCCAGCAGCTTTCCCCTCCGGGGGTGGGACACCGGGGAGCTGTTTTTT. Protein: CASSFPLRGWDTGELFF.

The V and J genes are TRBV10-3 and TRBJ2-1; 7 bases map to TRBD2. Germline V gene sequence: CDR1 ENHRY, CDR2 SYGVKD. CDR3 length: 15 amino acids. Trimming cost V 4 bases and J 6 bases; bases outside gene matches: 9. CDR3 protein: CAISAATSAGNEQFF. CDR3 DNA: TGTGCCATCAGTGCGGCTACTAGCGCGGGCAATGAGCAGTTCTTC.

V is TRBV3-1 (or the pseudogene TRBV3-2) and J is TRBJ2-1; unclear D gene. With 1 base removed from V and 7 bases from J, the gap between germline ends came to 8 bases. The length of the CDR3 is 13 residues. The germline V gene encodes CDR1 LGHDT and CDR2 YNNKEL (reference sequence). The CDR3 DNA reads as TGTGCCAGCAGCCAAGGAAACAAGAATGAGCAGTTCTTC. It yields the protein CASSQGNKNEQFF.

The genes are TRBV6-5 and TRBJ2-5, with TRBD2 matching over 10 bases. The V segment lost 11 bases and the J segment 9 bases; nucleotides outside the gene matches: 18. The CDR3 consists of 15 residues. The germline CDR1 and CDR2 sequences are MNHEY and SVGAGI. The CDR3 region has the DNA TGTGCCTCAATAGGGGAGTCGGGACTAGCGTCCCCCCAGTACTTC. Translating it yields CASIGESGLASPQYF.